This TCR beta chain is from a study of OX40 agonist ivuxolimab in advanced cancers. The CDR3 runs 14 residues. CDR1 SQVTM and CDR2 ANQGSEA come from the germline V gene. V lost 0 bases, J lost 2 bases, and 8 bases lay in between. This clone has only one observation. Here immunoSEQ multiplex PCR was the method, and the copy in TCRdb shows in-frame clones only, minus some. The sample holds fewer than 90,000 clones, approximately 90% seen once. The origin of this receptor is an adult with an advanced solid tumor such as melanoma, head and neck, liver or kidney cancer. Sequenced here: CD4+ or CD8+ T cells sorted from blood, sampled in a trial of the OX40 agonist ivuxolimab. This chain connects TRBV29-1 to TRBJ1-3, with D hard to call. CDR3 in DNA: TGCAGCGTTGAAGACTTCGGGGCTGGAAACACCATATATTTT. Translating gives CSVEDFGAGNTIYF.